This TCR beta chain was recorded in a study of T cell changes during pregnancy in multiple sclerosis. This CDR3 contains 15 residues. V lost 1 base and J lost 1; bases outside the gene matches: 1. From germline, CDR1 is SGHTA and CDR2 FQGNSA. Sequenced by immunoSEQ multiplex PCR; TCRdb stores in-frame clones only, minus some. The sample shows 85,000 to 100,000 clones, 85% to 95% of them seen only once. The sequence was obtained from a female donor with multiple sclerosis, enrolled in a pregnancy study. The source was peripheral blood, collected in the first trimester of pregnancy. V is TRBV7-2 and J is TRBJ2-7; 10 bases line up with TRBD2. The CDR3 region is CASSLELAGSYEQYF. Written as DNA, the CDR3 is TGTGCCAGCAGCTTAGAACTAGCGGGGTCCTACGAGCAGTACTTC.